One sample yielded the 5 T cell receptor beta chains listed below, sequenced in a study of CD8 T cells in Susac syndrome. Random hexamers served to reverse transcribe roughly 0.5 to 1 ug RNA. TCRdb independently ran MiXCR on the immunoSEQ multiplex PCR reads; one entry per CDR3 protein. The sample lists 200,000 to 250,000 distinct CDR3 sequences; approximately 95% were seen once. Specimen: CD4+ T cells from PBMCs. Receptors were obtained from a human donor with multiple sclerosis.

This chain joins TRBV7-9 and TRBJ2-7, with 12 bases that match TRBD2. The CDR3 has 18 residues. The V gene end was trimmed by 0 bases and the J gene end by 1 base; junction bases not matched to a gene: 7. The germline gives CDR1 SEHNR, CDR2 FQNEAQ (reference sequence). CDR3 nucleotides: TGTGCCAGCAGCTTAGCACTAGCGGGAGGCACCTCGTCCTACGAGCAGTACTTC. Amino acids: CASSLALAGGTSSYEQYF.

The V call is TRBV4-2, the J call TRBJ2-6; 8 nucleotides line up with TRBD1. Germline V gene sequence: CDR1 LGHNA, CDR2 YNFKEQ. J lost 1 base, V lost 3 bases, and 2 bases had no gene match. The CDR3 sequence is 16 residues long. The CDR3 sequence: CASSHRQGSGANVLTF. The CDR3 coding sequence is TGTGCCAGCAGCCACCGACAGGGGTCTGGGGCCAACGTCCTGACTTTC.

V and J are TRBV18 and TRBJ2-5; D may be TRBD1 (5 bases). Germline V lookup: CDR1 KGHSH, CDR2 LQKENI. CDR3 length: 16 amino acids. Trimming removed 0 bases from V and 0 bases from J, with 11 bases in between. In nucleotides, the CDR3 is TGTGCCAGCTCACCACCGGTTCCAGGGTACCAAGAGACCCAGTACTTC. Translation gives CASSPPVPGYQETQYF. Drawing the rest from reference TRBV18 and TRBJ2-5, the complete variable domain is NAGVMQNPRHLVRRRGQEARLRCSPMKGHSHVYWYRQLPEEGLKFMVYLQKENIIDESGMPKERFSAEFPKEGPSILRIQQVVRGDSAAYFCASSPPVPGYQETQYFGPGTRLLVL.

The gene calls are TRBV30 and TRBJ1-1, with a possible D match to TRBD1 (6 bases). Germline lookup yields CDR1 GTSNPN and CDR2 SVGIG (reference sequence). The V end was cut by 4 bases, the J end by 0 bases, with 9 bases between. There are 13 residues in the CDR3. CDR3 region: CAWNGQLNTEAFF. DNA for the CDR3: TGTGCCTGGAATGGACAGTTGAACACTGAAGCTTTCTTT.

This chain joins TRBV7-2 and TRBJ1-2; D call uncertain. Trimming removed 5 bases at V and 7 bases at J, with 14 bases between. Germline V gene data show CDR1 as SGHTA and CDR2 as FQGNSA. The CDR3 consists of 13 residues. CDR3 in amino acids: CASSLPGGSGYTF. The CDR3 DNA reads as TGTGCCAGCAGCCTACCAGGCGGGAGTGGCTACACCTTC.